A single sample is the source of the 10 T cell receptor beta chains below, sequenced in a study of identical twins (dated by TCRdb to about 2016). The library was prepared using 5' RACE. The run used an Illumina HiSeq 2000. Using fastp trimming at Q25 and MiXCR clonotype assembly, TCRdb reanalyzed the public sequencing data and kept in-frame beta chains. Rows with a matching CDR3 protein are joined into one entry that keeps the most common DNA and genes. Present in this sample are fewer than 900,000 distinct CDR3 sequences, roughly 18% of which were seen just once. About an eighth of the sample is taken by the ten largest. These data were likewise used in another study, on T cells expressing NK-cell markers.

The sample consisted of PBMCs. These receptor sequences come from a woman aged 18-35 years in good health.

This clonotype was found many times. This chain uses TRBV6-5 with TRBJ1-6; weak D call: TRBD1 (5 bases). Germline V lookup: CDR1 MNHEY, CDR2 SVGAGI. Trimming cost V 2 bases and J 11 bases, with 19 bases left between them. The CDR3 is 16 amino acids. As DNA, the CDR3 is TGTGCCAGCAGTTACGGGCAGGGTGGCGGGTTGACACCCCTCCACTTT. Residues: CASSYGQGGGLTPLHF.

The chain combines TRBV11-2 with TRBJ2-1; 9 nucleotides line up with TRBD1. The V gene end was trimmed by 5 bases and the J gene end by 2 bases; junction bases not matched to a gene: 19. Germline CDR1 reads SGHAT; CDR2 reads FQNNGV. The CDR3 is 20 residues long. For the CDR3, the DNA is TGTGCCAGCAGCCGCCCTACCGGGACAGGGAAGTTTGGGGCCTACAATGAGCAGTTCTTC. Translation gives CASSRPTGTGKFGAYNEQFF. Supplemented by reference TRBV11-2 and TRBJ2-1, the full variable domain reads EAGVAQSPRYKIIEKRQSVAFWCNPISGHATLYWYQQILGQGPKLLIQFQNNGVVDDSQLPKDRFSAERLKGVDSTLKIQPAKLEDSAVYLCASSRPTGTGKFGAYNEQFFGPGTRLTVL.

This chain joins TRBV5-1 and TRBJ1-2, with unresolved D. V lost 1 base to trimming and J lost 1 base, with 14 bases between them. In germline, CDR1 is SGHRS, CDR2 YFSETQ. CDR3 length equals 16 residues. CDR3 amino acids: CASSLHIAGGNYGYTF. CDR3 nucleotide sequence: TGCGCCAGCAGCTTGCATATCGCAGGCGGTAACTATGGCTACACCTTC.

This clonotype was seen a handful of times. The chain uses TRBV11-3 and TRBJ1-2, with D perhaps TRBD1 (5 bases). CDR3 length equals 13 residues. V lost 3 bases, J lost 6 bases, and 11 bases lay in between. Germline CDR1 reads SGHNT; CDR2 reads YENEEA. The CDR3 spells CASSFPGADGYTF. The CDR3 DNA is TGTGCCAGCAGCTTTCCCGGGGCCGATGGCTACACCTTC.

This clonotype has at least ten counts. The chain couples TRBV12-3 or TRBV12-4 to TRBJ1-2, with D hard to call. CDR3 size: 15 residues. Trimming took 5 bases from V and 0 from J, leaving 13 bases between them. DNA for the CDR3: TGTGCCAGCAGTCCGTCTGGAAGCCCTAACTATGGCTACACCTTC. As protein: CASSPSGSPNYGYTF.

The chain carries TRBV3-1 and TRBJ2-5; TRBD2 matches at 12 bases. The trim removed 2 bases at V and 1 base at J, leaving 2 bases unmatched. The germline V gene encodes CDR1 LGHDT and CDR2 YNNKEL (reference sequence). This CDR3 region has 16 residues. The CDR3 reads CASSQTSGGLQETQYF. CDR3 DNA: TGTGCCAGCAGCCAAACTAGCGGGGGGCTCCAAGAGACCCAGTACTTC.

The chain combines TRBV20-1 with TRBJ2-7, with a weak D call TRBD2 (6 bases). The germline V and J ends were trimmed by 6 bases and 2 bases, with 11 bases remaining between them. Germline CDR1 DFQATT, CDR2 SNEGSKA (reference sequence). This CDR3 contains 12 residues. CDR3 DNA: TGCAGTGCCCTGGGACTCGCCTACGAGCAGTACTTC. Protein sequence: CSALGLAYEQYF.

This clonotype was seen a handful of times. This chain uses TRBV5-1 with TRBJ1-1; possible D gene TRBD1, 5 bases. This CDR3 spans 14 amino acids. Per germline, CDR1 SGHRS and CDR2 YFSETQ. Trimming took 2 bases from V and 5 from J, leaving 13 bases between them. The CDR3 nucleotides read TGCGCCAGCAGCTTAAGGGGTGAGAGGACTGAAGCTTTCTTT. This gives the protein CASSLRGERTEAFF.

This clonotype showed up just a few times. J is TRBJ2-7 and V is TRBV29-1; D may be TRBD1 or TRBD2 (6 bases each). Trimming removed 6 bases at V and 5 bases at J, with 20 bases between. The CDR3 loop spans 14 amino acids. CDR1 is SQVTM, CDR2 ANQGSEA, per germline. The CDR3 region is CSVVNGGLSDEQYF. The CDR3 nucleotides are TGCAGCGTCGTAAACGGGGGCTTGAGTGACGAGCAGTACTTC.

A word on this clonotype: A much larger clone is a single base away; this may be a read error. J is TRBJ2-1 and V is TRBV10-3; D might be TRBD1 (5 bases). The end of the DNA fits TRBJ2-7 better, so the J call may be wrong. CDR1 and CDR2 (germline): ENHRY, SYGVKD. The CDR3 runs to 13 residues. CDR3 loop: CAISESGHNEQYF. The CDR3 coding sequence is TGTGCCATCAGTGAGTCGGGGCACAATGAGCAGTACTTC.